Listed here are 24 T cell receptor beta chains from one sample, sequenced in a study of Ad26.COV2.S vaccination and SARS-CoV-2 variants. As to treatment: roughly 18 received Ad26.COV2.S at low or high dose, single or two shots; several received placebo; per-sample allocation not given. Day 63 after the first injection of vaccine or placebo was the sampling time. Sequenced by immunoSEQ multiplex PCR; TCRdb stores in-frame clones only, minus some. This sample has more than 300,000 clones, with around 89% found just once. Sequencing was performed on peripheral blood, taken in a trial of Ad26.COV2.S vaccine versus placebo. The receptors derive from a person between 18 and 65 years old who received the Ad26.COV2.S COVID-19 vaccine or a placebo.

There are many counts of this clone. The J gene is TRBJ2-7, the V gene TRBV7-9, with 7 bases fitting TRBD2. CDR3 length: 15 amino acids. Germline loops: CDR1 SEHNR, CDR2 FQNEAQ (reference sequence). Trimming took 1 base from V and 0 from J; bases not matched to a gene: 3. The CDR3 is CASSLGEGTSYEQYF. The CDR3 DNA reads TGTGCCAGCAGCTTAGGGGAGGGCACCTCCTACGAGCAGTACTTC.

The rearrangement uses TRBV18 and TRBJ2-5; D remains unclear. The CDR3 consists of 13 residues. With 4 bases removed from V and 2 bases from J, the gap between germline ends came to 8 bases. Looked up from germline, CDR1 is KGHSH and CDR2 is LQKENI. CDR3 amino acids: CASSQGVQETQYF. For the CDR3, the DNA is TGTGCCAGCTCACAAGGAGTTCAAGAGACCCAGTACTTC.

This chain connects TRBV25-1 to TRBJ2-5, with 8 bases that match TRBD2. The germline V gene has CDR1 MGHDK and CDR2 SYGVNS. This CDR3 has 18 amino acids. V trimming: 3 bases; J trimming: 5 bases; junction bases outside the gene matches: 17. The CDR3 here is CASSDVGGATGPRETQYF. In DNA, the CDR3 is TGTGCCAGCAGTGACGTCGGGGGGGCGACGGGCCCTCGGGAGACCCAGTACTTC.

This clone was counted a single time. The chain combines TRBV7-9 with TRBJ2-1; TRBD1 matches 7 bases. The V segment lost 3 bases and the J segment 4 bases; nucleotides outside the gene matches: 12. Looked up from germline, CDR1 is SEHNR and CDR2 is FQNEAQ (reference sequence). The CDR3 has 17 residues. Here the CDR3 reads CASSLWRGAGGYNEQFF. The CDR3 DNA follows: TGTGCCAGCAGCTTGTGGCGAGGGGCAGGGGGATACAATGAGCAGTTCTTC.

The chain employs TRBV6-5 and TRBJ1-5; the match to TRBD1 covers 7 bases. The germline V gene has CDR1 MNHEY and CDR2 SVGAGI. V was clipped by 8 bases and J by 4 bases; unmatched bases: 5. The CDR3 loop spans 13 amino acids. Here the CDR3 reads CASQGQPNQPQHF. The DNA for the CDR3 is TGTGCCAGCCAGGGACAGCCTAATCAGCCCCAGCATTTT.

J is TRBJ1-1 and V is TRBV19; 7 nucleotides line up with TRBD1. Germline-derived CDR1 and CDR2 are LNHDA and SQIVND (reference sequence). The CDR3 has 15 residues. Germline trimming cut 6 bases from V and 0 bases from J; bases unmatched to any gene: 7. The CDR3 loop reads CASRPGQTMNTEAFF. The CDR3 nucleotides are TGTGCCAGTAGACCGGGACAGACTATGAACACTGAAGCTTTCTTT.

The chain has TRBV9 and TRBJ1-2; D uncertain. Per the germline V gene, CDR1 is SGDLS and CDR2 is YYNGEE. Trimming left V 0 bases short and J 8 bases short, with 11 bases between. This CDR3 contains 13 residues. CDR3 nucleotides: TGTGCCAGCAGCGTAGAGAACCGAGCGGGCTACACCTTC. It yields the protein CASSVENRAGYTF. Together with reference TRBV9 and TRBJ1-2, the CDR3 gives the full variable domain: DSGVTQTPKHLITATGQRVTLRCSPRSGDLSVYWYQQSLDQGLQFLIQYYNGEERAKGNILERFSAQQFPDLHSELNLSSLELGDSALYFCASSVENRAGYTFGSGTRLTVV.

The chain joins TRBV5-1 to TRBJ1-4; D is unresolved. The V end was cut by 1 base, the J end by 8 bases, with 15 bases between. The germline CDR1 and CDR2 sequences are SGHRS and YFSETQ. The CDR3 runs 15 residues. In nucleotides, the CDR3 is TGCGCCAGCAGCTTGAGAGCCGCCCTGGGAGAAAAACTGTTTTTT. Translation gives CASSLRAALGEKLFF.

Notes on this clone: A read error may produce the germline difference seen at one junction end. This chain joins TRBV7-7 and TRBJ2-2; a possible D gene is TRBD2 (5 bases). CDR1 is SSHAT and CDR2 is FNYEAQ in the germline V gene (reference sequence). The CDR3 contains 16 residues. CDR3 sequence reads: CASSPTRGTNTGELFF. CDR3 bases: TGTGCTAGCAGCCCTACTAGAGGCACGAACACCGGGGAGCTGTTTTTT.

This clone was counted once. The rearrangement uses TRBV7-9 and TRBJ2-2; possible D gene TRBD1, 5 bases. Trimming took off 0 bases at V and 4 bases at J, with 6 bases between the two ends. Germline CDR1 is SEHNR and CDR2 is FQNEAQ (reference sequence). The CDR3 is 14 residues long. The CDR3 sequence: CASSLAGVTGELFF. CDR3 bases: TGTGCCAGCAGCTTAGCAGGGGTCACCGGGGAGCTGTTTTTT.

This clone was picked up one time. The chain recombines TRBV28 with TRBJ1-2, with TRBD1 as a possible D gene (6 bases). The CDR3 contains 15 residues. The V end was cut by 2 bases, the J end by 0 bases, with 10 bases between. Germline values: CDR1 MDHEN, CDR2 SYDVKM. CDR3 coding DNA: TGTGCCAGCAGTTTACGGGGGCGCGCTAACTATGGCTACACCTTC. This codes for CASSLRGRANYGYTF.

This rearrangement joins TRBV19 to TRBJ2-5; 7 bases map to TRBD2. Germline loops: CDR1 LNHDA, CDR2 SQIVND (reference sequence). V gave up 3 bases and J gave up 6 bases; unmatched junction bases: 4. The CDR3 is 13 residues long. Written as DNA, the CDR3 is TGTGCCAGTAGTATGGGGGGGTCGAAGACCCAGTACTTC. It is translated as CASSMGGSKTQYF.

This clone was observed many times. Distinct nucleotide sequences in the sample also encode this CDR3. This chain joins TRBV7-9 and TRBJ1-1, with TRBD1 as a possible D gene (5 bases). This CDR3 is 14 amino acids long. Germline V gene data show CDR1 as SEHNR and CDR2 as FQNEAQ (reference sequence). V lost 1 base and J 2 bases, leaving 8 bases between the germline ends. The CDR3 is CASSLGGLNTEAFF. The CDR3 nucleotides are TGTGCCAGCAGCTTAGGGGGCCTCAACACTGAAGCTTTCTTT. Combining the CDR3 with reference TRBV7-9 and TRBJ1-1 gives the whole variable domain DTGVSQNPRHKITKRGQNVTFRCDPISEHNRLYWYRQTLGQGPEFLTYFQNEAQLEKSRLLSDRFSAERPKGSFSTLEIQRTEQGDSAMYLCASSLGGLNTEAFFGQGTRLTVV.

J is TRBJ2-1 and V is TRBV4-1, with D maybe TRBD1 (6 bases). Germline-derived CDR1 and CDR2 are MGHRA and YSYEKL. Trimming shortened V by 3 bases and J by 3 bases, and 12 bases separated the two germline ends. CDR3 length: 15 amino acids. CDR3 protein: CASSQALQGYNEQFF. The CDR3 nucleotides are TGCGCCAGCAGCCAGGCTCTACAGGGCTACAATGAGCAGTTCTTC.

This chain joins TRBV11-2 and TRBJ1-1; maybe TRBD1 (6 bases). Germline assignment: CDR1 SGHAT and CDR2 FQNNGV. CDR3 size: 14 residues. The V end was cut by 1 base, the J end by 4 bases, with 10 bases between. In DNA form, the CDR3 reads TGTGCCAGCAGCTTAGGACAGGAGTCCACTGAAGCTTTCTTT. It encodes CASSLGQESTEAFF.

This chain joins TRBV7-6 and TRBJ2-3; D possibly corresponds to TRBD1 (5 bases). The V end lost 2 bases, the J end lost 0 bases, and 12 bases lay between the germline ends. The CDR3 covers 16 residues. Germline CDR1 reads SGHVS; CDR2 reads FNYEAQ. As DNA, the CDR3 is TGTGCCAGCAGCTTACAGGGCACCTCTAGCACAGATACGCAGTATTTT. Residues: CASSLQGTSSTDTQYF. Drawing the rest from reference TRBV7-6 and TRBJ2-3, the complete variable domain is GAGVSQSPRYKVTKRGQDVALRCDPISGHVSLYWYRQALGQGPEFLTYFNYEAQQDKSGLPNDRFSAERPEGSISTLTIQRTEQRDSAMYRCASSLQGTSSTDTQYFGPGTRLTVL.

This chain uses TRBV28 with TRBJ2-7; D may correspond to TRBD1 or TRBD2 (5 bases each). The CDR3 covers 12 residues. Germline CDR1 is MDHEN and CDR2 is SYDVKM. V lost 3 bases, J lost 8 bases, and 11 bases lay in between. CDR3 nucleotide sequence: TGTGCCAGCAGTTTTTTAGAGGGACAGCAGTACTTC. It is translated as CASSFLEGQQYF.

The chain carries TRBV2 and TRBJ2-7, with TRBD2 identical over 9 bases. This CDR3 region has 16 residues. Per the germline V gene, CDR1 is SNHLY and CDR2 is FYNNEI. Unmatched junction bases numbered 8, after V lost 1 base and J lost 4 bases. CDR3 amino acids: CASSEGGGRAMYEQYF. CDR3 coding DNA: TGTGCCAGCAGTGAAGGGGGCGGGAGGGCCATGTACGAGCAGTACTTC.

Here the CDR3 reads CSVRLGGGYTF. CDR3 nucleotides: TGCAGCGTGCGCTTGGGCGGTGGCTACACCTTC. The chain couples TRBV29-1 to TRBJ1-2; D unresolved. This CDR3 is built from 11 residues. CDR1 and CDR2 (germline): SQVTM, ANQGSEA. Trimming pared 6 bases from V and 7 bases from J, leaving 12 bases between. The full variable domain, in which reference TRBV29-1 and TRBJ1-2 provide the parts outside the CDR3, is SAVISQKPSRDICQRGTSLTIQCQVDSQVTMMFWYRQQPGQSLTLIATANQGSEATYESGFVIDKFPISRPNLTFSTLTVSNMSPEDSSIYLCSVRLGGGYTFGSGTRLTVV.

CDR3 in amino acids: CATLGGGQNEKLFF. In DNA, the CDR3 is TGTGCCACCCTGGGGGGGGGACAGAATGAAAAACTGTTTTTT. The chain recombines TRBV10-3 with TRBJ1-4; 7 nucleotides match TRBD1. V shed 10 bases, J shed 5 bases, and the junction held 10 bases outside the gene matches. CDR1 and CDR2 from the germline V gene are ENHRY and SYGVKD. The CDR3 sequence is 14 residues long.

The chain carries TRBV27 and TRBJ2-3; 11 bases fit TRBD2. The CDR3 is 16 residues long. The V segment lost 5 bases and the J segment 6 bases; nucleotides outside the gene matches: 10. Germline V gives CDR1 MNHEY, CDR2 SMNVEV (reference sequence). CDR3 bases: TGTGCCAGCAGTCAAACTAGCGGGAGCGTTGGGGATACGCAGTATTTT. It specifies CASSQTSGSVGDTQYF.

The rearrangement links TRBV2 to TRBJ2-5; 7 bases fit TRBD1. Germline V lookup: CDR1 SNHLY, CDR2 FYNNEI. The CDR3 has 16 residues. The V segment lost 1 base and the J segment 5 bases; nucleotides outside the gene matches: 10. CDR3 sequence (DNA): TGTGCCAGCAGTGAAGGGGCAGGGGGACCCGGGGAGACCCAGTACTTC. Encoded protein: CASSEGAGGPGETQYF.

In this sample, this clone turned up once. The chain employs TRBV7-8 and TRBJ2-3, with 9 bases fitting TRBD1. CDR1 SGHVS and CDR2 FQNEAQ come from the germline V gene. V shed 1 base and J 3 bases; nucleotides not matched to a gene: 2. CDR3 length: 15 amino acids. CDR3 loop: CASSLVDRGTDTQYF. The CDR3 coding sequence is TGTGCCAGCAGCTTAGTTGACAGGGGGACAGATACGCAGTATTTT.

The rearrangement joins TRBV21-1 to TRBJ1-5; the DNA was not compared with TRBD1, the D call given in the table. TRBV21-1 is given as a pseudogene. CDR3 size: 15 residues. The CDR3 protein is CASSNDRGPNQPQHF. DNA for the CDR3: TGTGCCAGCAGCAATGACAGGGGGCCGAATCAGCCCCAGCATTTT.